A single T cell receptor (beta chain) is shown here with its context. Its antigen is unknown. The data are from a study of T cells expressing NK-cell markers. Overall study: The TCR beta repertoires originated in sorted CD3+CD56+NKG2C+, CD3+CD56+NKG2C- and CD3+CD56-NKG2C+ T cells. The sequencing cohort of eight donors included seven HCMV-seropositive individuals and one seronegative individual. Whole-study findings and limits: Whether expanded NKG2C+ T cell clones recognized HCMV stayed uncertain.

TCRdb re-called the 5' RACE reads and shows each CDR3 protein once, DNA omitted. This sample lists about 380,000 distinct CDR3 sequences; its ten largest clones have 5.2%. Per the germline V gene, CDR1 is DFQATT and CDR2 is SNEGSKA (reference sequence). The CDR3 has 16 amino acids. The clonotype comes from a man between 18 and 69 years old in good health. The chain links TRBV20-1 to TRBJ2-5; TCRdb proposes TRBD2, but this gene call is untestable without DNA. Sequencing input: blood T cells: a sorted CD56 or NKG2C T cell subset, CD4+ or CD8+ T cells, or bulk PBMC T cells (not recorded which). CDR3 amino acids: CSARIDSGGAGETQYF.